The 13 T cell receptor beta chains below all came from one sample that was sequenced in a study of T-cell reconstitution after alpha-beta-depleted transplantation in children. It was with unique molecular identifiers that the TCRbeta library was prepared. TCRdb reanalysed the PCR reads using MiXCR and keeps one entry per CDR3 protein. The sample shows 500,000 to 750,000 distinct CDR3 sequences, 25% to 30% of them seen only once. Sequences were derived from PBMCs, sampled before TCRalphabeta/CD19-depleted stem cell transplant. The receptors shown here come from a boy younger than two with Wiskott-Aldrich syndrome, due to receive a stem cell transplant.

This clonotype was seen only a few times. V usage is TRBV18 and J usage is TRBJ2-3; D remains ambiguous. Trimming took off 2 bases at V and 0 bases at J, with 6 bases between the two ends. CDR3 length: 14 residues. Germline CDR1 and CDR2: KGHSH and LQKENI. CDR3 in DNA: TGTGCCAGCTCACCAGCGGATAGCACAGATACGCAGTATTTT. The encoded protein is CASSPADSTDTQYF.

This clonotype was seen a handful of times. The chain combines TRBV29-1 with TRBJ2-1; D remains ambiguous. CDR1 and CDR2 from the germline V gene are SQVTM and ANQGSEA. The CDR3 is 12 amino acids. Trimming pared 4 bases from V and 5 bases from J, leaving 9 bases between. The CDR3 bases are TGCAGCGTTGTTCAGATTAACAATGAGCAGTTCTTC. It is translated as CSVVQINNEQFF.

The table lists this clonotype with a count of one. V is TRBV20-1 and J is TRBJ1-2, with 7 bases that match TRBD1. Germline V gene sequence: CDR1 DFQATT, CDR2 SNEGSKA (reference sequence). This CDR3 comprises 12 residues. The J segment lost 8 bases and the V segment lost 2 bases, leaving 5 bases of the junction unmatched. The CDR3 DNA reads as TGCAGTGCTAGAACGACAGGGTACGGCTACACCTTC. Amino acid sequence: CSARTTGYGYTF.

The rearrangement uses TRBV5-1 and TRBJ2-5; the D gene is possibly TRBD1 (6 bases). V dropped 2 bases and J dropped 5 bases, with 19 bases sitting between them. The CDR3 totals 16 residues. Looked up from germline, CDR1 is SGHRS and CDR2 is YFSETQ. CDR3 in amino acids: CASSFGLTGLGETQYF. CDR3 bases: TGCGCCAGCAGCTTTGGATTGACAGGCTTAGGGGAGACCCAGTACTTC.

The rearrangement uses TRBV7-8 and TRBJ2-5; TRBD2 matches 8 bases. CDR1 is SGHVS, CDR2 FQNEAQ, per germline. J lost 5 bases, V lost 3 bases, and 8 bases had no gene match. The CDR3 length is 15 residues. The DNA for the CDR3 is TGTGCCAGCAGCTTTGTCGCGGGAGGTTGGGAGACCCAGTACTTC. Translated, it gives CASSFVAGGWETQYF. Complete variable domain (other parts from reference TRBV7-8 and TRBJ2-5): GAGVSQSPRYKVAKRGQDVALRCDPISGHVSLFWYQQALGQGPEFLTYFQNEAQLDKSGLPSDRFFAERPEGSVSTLKIQRTQQEDSAVYLCASSFVAGGWETQYFGPGTRLLVL.

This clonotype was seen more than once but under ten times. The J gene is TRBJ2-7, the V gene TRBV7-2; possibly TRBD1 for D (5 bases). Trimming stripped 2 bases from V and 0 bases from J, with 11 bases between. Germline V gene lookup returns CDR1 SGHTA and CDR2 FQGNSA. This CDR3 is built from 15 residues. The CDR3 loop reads CASSLSRQPSYEQYF. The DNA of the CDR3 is TGTGCCAGCAGCTTAAGCAGACAGCCCTCCTACGAGCAGTACTTC.

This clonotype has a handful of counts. CDR3 sequence: CSARDAGSSYNEQFF. The CDR3 DNA follows: TGCAGTGCTAGAGATGCTGGCAGCTCCTACAATGAGCAGTTCTTC. The chain employs TRBV20-1 and TRBJ2-1; D remains ambiguous. CDR3 length: 15 amino acids. CDR1 is DFQATT and CDR2 is SNEGSKA in the germline V gene (reference sequence). Trimming removed 0 bases from V and 0 bases from J, with 9 bases in between.

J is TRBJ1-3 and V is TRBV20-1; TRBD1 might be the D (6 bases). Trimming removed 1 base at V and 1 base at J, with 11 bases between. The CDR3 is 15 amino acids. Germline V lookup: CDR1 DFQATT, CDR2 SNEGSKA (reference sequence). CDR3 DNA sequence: TGCAGTGCTAGAGCGGACAGCAAATCTGGAAACACCATATATTTT. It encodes CSARADSKSGNTIYF.

The CDR3 loop is CSARRTSGGGNEQFF. The CDR3 coding sequence is TGCAGTGCTAGAAGGACTAGCGGTGGGGGCAATGAGCAGTTCTTC. The V and J genes are TRBV20-1 and TRBJ2-1; TRBD2 matches 10 bases. The V segment lost 2 bases and the J segment 6 bases; nucleotides outside the gene matches: 7. The germline gives CDR1 DFQATT, CDR2 SNEGSKA (reference sequence). The length of the CDR3 is 15 residues.

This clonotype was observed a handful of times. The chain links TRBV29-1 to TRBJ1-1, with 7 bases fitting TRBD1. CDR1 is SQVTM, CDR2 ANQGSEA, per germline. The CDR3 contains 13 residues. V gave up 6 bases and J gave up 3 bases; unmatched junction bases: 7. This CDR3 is CSVTGRGYTEAFF. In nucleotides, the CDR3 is TGCAGCGTCACGGGCAGGGGGTACACTGAAGCTTTCTTT.

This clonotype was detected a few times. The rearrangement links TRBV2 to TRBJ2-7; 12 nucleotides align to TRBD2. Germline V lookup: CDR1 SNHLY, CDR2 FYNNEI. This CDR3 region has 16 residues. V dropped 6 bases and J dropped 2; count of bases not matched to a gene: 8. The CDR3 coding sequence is TGTGCCAGCAGGAGGGGGCTAGCGGGAGGGGCCTACGAGCAGTACTTC. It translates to CASRRGLAGGAYEQYF.

CDR3 sequence reads: CASSQRGKGNTIYF. The CDR3 bases are TGTGCCAGCAGCCAGAGGGGAAAGGGAAACACCATATATTTT. The chain recombines TRBV14 with TRBJ1-3; the D gene is possibly TRBD1 (5 bases). Germline assignment: CDR1 SGHDN and CDR2 FVKESK. There are 14 residues in the CDR3. The V end lost 3 bases, the J end lost 4 bases, and 10 bases lay between the germline ends.

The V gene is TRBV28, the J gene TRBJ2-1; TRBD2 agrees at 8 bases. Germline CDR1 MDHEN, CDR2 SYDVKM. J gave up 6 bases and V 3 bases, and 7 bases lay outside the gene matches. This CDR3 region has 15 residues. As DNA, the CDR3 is TGTGCCAGCAGTTTCGGCCCGCTAGCGGGCAATGAGCAGTTCTTC. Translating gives CASSFGPLAGNEQFF.